This is a list of T cell receptor beta chains from one sample in a study of T-cell reconstitution after alpha-beta-depleted transplantation in children. TCRdb processed the PCR reads anew with MiXCR; each CDR3 protein has one entry. Of about 260,000 distinct CDR3 sequences listed, around 10% are singletons. Source: peripheral blood, taken 180 days after TCRalphabeta/CD19-depleted stem cell transplant. The receptors were sampled from a male patient between 2 and 10 years old who had a stem cell transplant for chronic granulomatous disease, so the T cells may come from the graft donor. CDR3s include the opening cysteine and the closing phenylalanine or tryptophan.

V: TRBV20-1
CDR3: CSTYKTGTSGKEQYF

V: TRBV15
CDR3: CATSRDLDRSASPLHF

V: TRBV10-3
CDR3: CAISGDRGPEKLFF

V: TRBV7-9
CDR3: CASSLESISGGMNTEAFF

V: TRBV4-1
CDR3: CASSQVRGTSGSDQETQYF

V: TRBV20-1
CDR3: CSASGQVNTEAFF

V: TRBV4-1
CDR3: CASSQEEVSPNEKLFF

V: TRBV7-2
CDR3: CASSSGTVNTIYF

V: TRBV29-1
CDR3: CSVGHRGSFGTQYF

V: TRBV7-3
CDR3: CASSQTGIQETQYF

V: TRBV7-2
CDR3: CASSLEIFGANVLTF

V: TRBV7-2
CDR3: CASSSPGSGETQYF

V: TRBV29-1
CDR3: CSVYLETQYF

V: TRBV27
CDR3: CASSPGHHFSGANVLTF

V: TRBV19
CDR3: CASARGAEPDTQYF

V: TRBV12-3/TRBV12-4
CDR3: CASSLGPAGTDTQYF

V: TRBV12-3/TRBV12-4
CDR3: CASSLARTVYRDEQYF

V: TRBV28
CDR3: CASSLEGTEAFF

V: TRBV6-1
CDR3: CAIQGTSGRRETQYF

V: TRBV29-1
CDR3: CSVRQGLHEQYF

V: TRBV19
CDR3: CASLHRRDSDYGYTF

V: TRBV21-1
CDR3: CASSKGHTGELFF

V: TRBV12-3/TRBV12-4
CDR3: CASSLSLMQDGNQPQHF

V: TRBV7-2
CDR3: CASSLEPSVAPRVF

V: TRBV20-1
CDR3: CSARDSSNPLNTQYF

V: TRBV12-3/TRBV12-4
CDR3: CASSLFALAGGPTDTQYF

V: TRBV6-1
CDR3: CASAQLAGAYNEQFF